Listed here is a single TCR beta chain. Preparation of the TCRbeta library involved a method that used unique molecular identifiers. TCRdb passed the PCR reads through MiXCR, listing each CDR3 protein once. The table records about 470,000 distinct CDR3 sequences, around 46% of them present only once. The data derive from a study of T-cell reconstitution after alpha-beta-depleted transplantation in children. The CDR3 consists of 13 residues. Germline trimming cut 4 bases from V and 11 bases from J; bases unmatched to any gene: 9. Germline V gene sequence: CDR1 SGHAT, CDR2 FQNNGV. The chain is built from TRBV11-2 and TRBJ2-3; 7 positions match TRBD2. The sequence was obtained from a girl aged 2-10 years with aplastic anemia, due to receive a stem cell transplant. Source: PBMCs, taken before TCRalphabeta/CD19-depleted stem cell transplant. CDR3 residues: CASSSGTIEGQYF. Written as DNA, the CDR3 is TGTGCCAGCAGCTCGGGGACTATCGAGGGGCAGTATTTT. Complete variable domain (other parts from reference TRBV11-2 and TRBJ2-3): EAGVAQSPRYKIIEKRQSVAFWCNPISGHATLYWYQQILGQGPKLLIQFQNNGVVDDSQLPKDRFSAERLKGVDSTLKIQPAKLEDSAVYLCASSSGTIEGQYFGPGTRLTVL.